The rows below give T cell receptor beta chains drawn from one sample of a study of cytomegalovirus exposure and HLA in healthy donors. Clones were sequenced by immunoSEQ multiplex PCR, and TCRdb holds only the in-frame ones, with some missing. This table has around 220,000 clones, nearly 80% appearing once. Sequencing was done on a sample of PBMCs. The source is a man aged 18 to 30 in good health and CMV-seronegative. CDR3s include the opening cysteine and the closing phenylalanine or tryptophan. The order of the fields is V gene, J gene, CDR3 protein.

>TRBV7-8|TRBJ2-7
CASSFGGSNPYEQYF
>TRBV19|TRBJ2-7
CASSIARLAGAEQYF
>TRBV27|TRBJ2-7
CASSFETRGEQYF
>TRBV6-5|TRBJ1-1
CASLDTLNTEAFF
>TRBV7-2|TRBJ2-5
CASSFGGKETQYF
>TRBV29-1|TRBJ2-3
CSVEGGASASTDTQYF
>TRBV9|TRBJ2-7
CASSFYRDPRTSYEQYF
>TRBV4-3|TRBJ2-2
CASSQDLNTGELFF
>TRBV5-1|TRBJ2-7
CASSVGTGETEQYF
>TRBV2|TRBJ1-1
CASSVTGTGNTEAFF
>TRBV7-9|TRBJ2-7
CSSSETQGMSYEQYF
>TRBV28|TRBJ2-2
CASSLIPRQPATGELFF
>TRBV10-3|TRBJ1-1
CAISDITGKVTEAFF
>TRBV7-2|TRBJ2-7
CASSLKGQGGYEQYF
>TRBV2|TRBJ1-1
CASTQTENEAFF
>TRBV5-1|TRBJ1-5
CASSLGGGADQPQHF
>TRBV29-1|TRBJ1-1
CSGNVLYRTEAFF
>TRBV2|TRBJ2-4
CASSELAGGPNIQYF
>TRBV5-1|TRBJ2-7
CASSWTHGQGYEQYF
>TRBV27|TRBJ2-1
CASRPGQARNNEQFF
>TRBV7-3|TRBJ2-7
CASSLKGQAPSYEQYF
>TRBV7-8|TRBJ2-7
CASSSILSGTPYEQYF